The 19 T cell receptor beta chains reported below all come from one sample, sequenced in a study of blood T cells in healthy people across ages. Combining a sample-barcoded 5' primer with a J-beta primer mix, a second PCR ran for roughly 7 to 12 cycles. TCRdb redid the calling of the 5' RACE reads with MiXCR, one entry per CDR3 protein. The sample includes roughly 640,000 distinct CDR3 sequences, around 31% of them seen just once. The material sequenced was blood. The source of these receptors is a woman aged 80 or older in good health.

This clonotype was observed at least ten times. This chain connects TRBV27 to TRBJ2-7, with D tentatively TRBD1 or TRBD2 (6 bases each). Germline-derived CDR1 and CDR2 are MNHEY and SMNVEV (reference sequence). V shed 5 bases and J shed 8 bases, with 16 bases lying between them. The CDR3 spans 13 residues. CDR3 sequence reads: CASSPLGGMKQYF. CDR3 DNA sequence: TGTGCCAGCAGTCCACTAGGGGGGATGAAGCAGTACTTC.

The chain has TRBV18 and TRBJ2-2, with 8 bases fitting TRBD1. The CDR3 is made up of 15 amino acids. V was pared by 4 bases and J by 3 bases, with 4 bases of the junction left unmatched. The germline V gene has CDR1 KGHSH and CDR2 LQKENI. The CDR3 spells CASSQDRVYTGELFF. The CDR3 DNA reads TGTGCCAGCTCACAGGACAGGGTCTACACCGGGGAGCTGTTTTTT.

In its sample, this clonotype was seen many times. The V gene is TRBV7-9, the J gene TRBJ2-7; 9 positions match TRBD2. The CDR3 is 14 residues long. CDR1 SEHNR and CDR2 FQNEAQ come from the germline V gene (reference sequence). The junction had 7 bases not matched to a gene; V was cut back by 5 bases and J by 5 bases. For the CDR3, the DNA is TGTGCCAGCAGCCGACTAGCGGATTCCCACGAGCAGTACTTC. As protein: CASSRLADSHEQYF.

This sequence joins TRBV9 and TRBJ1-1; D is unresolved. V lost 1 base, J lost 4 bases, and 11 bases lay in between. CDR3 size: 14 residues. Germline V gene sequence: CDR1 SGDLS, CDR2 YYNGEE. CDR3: CASSVLPLGTEAFF. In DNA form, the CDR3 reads TGTGCCAGCAGCGTACTCCCCCTGGGCACTGAAGCTTTCTTT. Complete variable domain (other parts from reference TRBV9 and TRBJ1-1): DSGVTQTPKHLITATGQRVTLRCSPRSGDLSVYWYQQSLDQGLQFLIQYYNGEERAKGNILERFSAQQFPDLHSELNLSSLELGDSALYFCASSVLPLGTEAFFGQGTRLTVV.

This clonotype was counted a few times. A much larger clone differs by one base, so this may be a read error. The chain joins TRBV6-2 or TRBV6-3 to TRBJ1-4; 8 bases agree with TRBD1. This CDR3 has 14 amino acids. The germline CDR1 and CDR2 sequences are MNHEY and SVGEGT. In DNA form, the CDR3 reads TGTGCCAGCAGTGAAGACAGGGGAGGTGAAAAACGGTTTTTT. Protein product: CASSEDRGGEKRFF.

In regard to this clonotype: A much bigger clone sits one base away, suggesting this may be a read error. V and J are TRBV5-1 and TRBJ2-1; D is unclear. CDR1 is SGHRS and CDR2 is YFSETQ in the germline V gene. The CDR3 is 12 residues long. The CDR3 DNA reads TGCACCAGCAGCCCAGCGCGGAATGAGCAGTTCTTC. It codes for CTSSPARNEQFF.

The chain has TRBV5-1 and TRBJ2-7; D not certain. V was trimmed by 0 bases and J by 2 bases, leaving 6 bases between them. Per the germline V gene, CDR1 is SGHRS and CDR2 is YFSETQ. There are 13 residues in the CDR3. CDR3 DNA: TGCGCCAGCAGCTTGGACTGGACCTACGAGCAGTACTTC. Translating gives CASSLDWTYEQYF. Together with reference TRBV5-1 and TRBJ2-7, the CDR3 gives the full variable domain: KAGVTQTPRYLIKTRGQQVTLSCSPISGHRSVSWYQQTPGQGLQFLFEYFSETQRNKGNFPGRFSGRQFSNSRSEMNVSTLELGDSALYLCASSLDWTYEQYFGPGTRLTVT.

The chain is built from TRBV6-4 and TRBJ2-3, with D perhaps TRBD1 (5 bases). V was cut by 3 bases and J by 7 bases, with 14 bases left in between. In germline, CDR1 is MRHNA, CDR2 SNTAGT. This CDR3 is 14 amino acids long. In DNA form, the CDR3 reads TGTGCCAGCAGTGAGGATTTCCAGGGTTATACGCAGTATTTT. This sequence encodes CASSEDFQGYTQYF.

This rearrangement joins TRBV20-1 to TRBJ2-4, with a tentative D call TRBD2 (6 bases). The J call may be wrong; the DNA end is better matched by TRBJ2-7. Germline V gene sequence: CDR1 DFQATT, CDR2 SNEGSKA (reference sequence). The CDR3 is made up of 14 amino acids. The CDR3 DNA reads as TGCAGTGCTGTCGGGACTTCGACACCTAACGAGCAGTACTTC. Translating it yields CSAVGTSTPNEQYF.

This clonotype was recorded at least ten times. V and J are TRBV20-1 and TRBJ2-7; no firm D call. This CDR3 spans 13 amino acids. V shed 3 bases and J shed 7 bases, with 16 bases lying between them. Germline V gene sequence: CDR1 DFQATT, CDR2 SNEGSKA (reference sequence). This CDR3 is CSASSTAFGEQYF. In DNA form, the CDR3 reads TGCAGTGCTAGTTCGACGGCCTTTGGAGAGCAGTACTTC.

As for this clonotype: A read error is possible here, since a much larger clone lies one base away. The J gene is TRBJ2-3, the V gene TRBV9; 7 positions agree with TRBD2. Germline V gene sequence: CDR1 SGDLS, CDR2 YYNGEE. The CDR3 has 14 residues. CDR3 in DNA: TGTGCCGGCAGCATACGGACTAGTATAGATACGCAGTATTTT. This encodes CAGSIRTSIDTQYF.

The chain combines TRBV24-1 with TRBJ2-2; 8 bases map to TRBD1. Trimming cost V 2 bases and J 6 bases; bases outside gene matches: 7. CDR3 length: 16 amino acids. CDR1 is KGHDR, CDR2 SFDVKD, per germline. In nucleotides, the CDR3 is TGTGCCACCAGTGATTCCCGGACAGGGACGGCCGGGGAGCTGTTTTTT. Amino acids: CATSDSRTGTAGELFF.

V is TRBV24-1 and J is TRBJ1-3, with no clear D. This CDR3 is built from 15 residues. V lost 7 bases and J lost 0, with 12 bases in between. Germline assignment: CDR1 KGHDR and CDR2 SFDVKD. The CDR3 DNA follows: TGTGCCACCAGAACTTGTACAGTCTCTGGAAACACCATATATTTT. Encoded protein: CATRTCTVSGNTIYF.

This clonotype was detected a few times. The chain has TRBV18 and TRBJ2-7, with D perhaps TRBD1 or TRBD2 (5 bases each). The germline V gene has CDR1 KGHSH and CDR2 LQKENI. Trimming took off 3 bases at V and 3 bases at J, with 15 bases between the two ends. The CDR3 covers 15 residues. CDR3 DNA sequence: TGTGCCAGCTCACCTAAAAGAGGGGTTCTCTACGAGCAGTACTTC. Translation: CASSPKRGVLYEQYF.

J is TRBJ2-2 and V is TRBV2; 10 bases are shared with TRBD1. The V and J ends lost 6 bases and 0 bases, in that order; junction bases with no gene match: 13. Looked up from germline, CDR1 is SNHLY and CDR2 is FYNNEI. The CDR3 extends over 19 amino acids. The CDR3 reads CASRTGTGDLLTNTGELFF. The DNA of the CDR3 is TGTGCCAGCAGGACCGGGACAGGGGACCTCCTTACGAACACCGGGGAGCTGTTTTTT.

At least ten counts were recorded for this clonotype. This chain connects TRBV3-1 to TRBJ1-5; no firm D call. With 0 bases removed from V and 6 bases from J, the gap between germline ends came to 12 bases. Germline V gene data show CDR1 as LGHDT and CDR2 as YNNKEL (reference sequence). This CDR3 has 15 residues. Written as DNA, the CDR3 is TGTGCCAGCAGCCAAGATCGAACAGATCTTCAGCCCCAGCATTTT. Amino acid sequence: CASSQDRTDLQPQHF.

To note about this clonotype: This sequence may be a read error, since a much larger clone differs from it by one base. CDR3: CASSRPGQGPHTGTQYF. CDR3 coding DNA: TGTGCCAGCAGCCGACCGGGACAGGGACCACACACAGGTACGCAGTATTTT. This rearrangement joins TRBV4-2 to TRBJ2-3; TRBD1 aligns across 9 bases. CDR3 length: 17 residues. Germline CDR1 reads LGHNA; CDR2 reads YNFKEQ.

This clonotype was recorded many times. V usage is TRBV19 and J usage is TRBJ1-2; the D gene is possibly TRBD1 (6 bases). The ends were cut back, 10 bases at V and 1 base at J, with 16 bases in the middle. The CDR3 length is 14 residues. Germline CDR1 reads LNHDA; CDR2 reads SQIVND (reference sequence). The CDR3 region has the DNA TGTGCCACTACTCGGACAGACATTAACTATGGCTACACCTTC. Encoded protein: CATTRTDINYGYTF.

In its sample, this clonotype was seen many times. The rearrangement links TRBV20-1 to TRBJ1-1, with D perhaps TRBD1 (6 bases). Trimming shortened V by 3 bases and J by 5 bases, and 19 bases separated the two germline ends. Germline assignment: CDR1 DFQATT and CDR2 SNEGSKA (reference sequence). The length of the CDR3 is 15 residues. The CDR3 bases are TGCAGTGCTAGGACCACAGGGAGAGGCTTGACTGAAGCTTTCTTT. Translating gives CSARTTGRGLTEAFF.